These 27 T cell receptor beta chains originate from one sample sequenced in a study of PD-1 blockade in mismatch repair-deficient tumors (dated by TCRdb to 2016 to 2017). Preparation of the library involved the immunoSEQ multiplex PCR assay. Entries here come from immuneACCESS through TCRdb and include only in-frame sequences with V and J called. Some clones fail to appear in such tables; in the studies checked, an unresolved V gene covers under half of the shortfall, and the cause of the remainder is unknown. This sample gives 100,000 to 150,000 clones in total; approximately 86% of them show up just once. The ten largest clones take up less than 15% of the sample. The input for sequencing was peripheral blood, taken 44 weeks after starting pembrolizumab. The receptors shown here come from an adult with mismatch repair-deficient cancer.

This clone was recorded once. This chain uses TRBV5-4 with TRBJ2-7, with D perhaps TRBD1 (6 bases). V dropped 2 bases and J dropped 2 bases, with 11 bases sitting between them. Germline assignment: CDR1 SGHNT and CDR2 YYREEE (reference sequence). The CDR3 length is 14 residues. The CDR3 sequence: CASSLHRDAYEQYF. Written as DNA, the CDR3 is TGTGCCAGCAGCTTACACAGGGACGCCTACGAGCAGTACTTC.

This chain connects TRBV27 to TRBJ2-2; the D is unclear. CDR3 size: 16 residues. The germline V gene encodes CDR1 MNHEY and CDR2 SMNVEV (reference sequence). With 0 bases removed from V and 0 bases from J, the gap between germline ends came to 8 bases. In nucleotides, the CDR3 is TGTGCCAGCAGTTTATCTCAGGCCGCGAACACCGGGGAGCTGTTTTTT. Protein product: CASSLSQAANTGELFF.

This chain joins TRBV10-3 and TRBJ1-5; D ambiguous. CDR3 size: 15 residues. The V gene lost 7 bases and the J gene lost 6 bases, with 19 bases spanning the gap. CDR1 is ENHRY and CDR2 is SYGVKD in the germline V gene. The CDR3 DNA reads as TGTGCCATCACACAGAATACTTTAGCGGGTCAGCCCCAGCATTTT. Its protein is CAITQNTLAGQPQHF.

A note on this clone: Other DNA sequences within the sample encode an identical CDR3. The chain employs TRBV7-8 and TRBJ2-7; 7 bases line up with TRBD1. CDR1 SGHVS and CDR2 FQNEAQ come from the germline V gene. CDR3 length: 13 residues. V dropped 3 bases and J dropped 3; count of bases not matched to a gene: 2. The chain's CDR3 is CASSFNRGYEQYF. CDR3 nucleotide sequence: TGTGCCAGCAGCTTCAACAGGGGCTACGAGCAGTACTTC. Together with reference TRBV7-8 and TRBJ2-7, the CDR3 gives the full variable domain: GAGVSQSPRYKVAKRGQDVALRCDPISGHVSLFWYQQALGQGPEFLTYFQNEAQLDKSGLPSDRFFAERPEGSVSTLKIQRTQQEDSAVYLCASSFNRGYEQYFGPGTRLTVT.

The chain combines TRBV7-2 with TRBJ2-2; no reliable D call. The germline V and J ends were trimmed by 5 bases and 6 bases, with 10 bases remaining between them. This CDR3 has 13 amino acids. Per the germline V gene, CDR1 is SGHTA and CDR2 is FQGNSA. The CDR3 is CASSLQFPGELFF. In DNA, the CDR3 is TGTGCCAGCAGCCTACAGTTTCCCGGGGAGCTGTTTTTT.

The count of this clone is one. The V call is TRBV19, the J call TRBJ2-3; 11 bases align to TRBD2. Germline V gene lookup returns CDR1 LNHDA and CDR2 SQIVND (reference sequence). CDR3 length: 18 residues. V lost 4 bases and J lost 0; bases outside the gene matches: 9. CDR3 sequence reads: CASSTNRWTSGSTDTQYF. The CDR3 region has the DNA TGTGCCAGTAGTACAAACAGATGGACTAGCGGGAGCACAGATACGCAGTATTTT.

The chain combines TRBV30 with TRBJ2-5; D possibly corresponds to TRBD2 (6 bases). This CDR3 spans 16 amino acids. Germline lookup yields CDR1 GTSNPN and CDR2 SVGIG (reference sequence). Trimming cost V 2 bases and J 5 bases, with 21 bases left between them. As DNA, the CDR3 is TGTGCCTGGAGTAATACTAGCAAACGAATAACGGAGACCCAGTACTTC. It translates to CAWSNTSKRITETQYF.

V usage is TRBV19 and J usage is TRBJ1-1, with no clear D. Germline CDR1 and CDR2: LNHDA and SQIVND (reference sequence). This CDR3 spans 13 amino acids. V was pared by 2 bases and J by 5 bases, with 9 bases between. The CDR3 spells CASSILARTEAFF. For the CDR3, the DNA is TGTGCCAGTAGTATATTGGCGAGGACTGAAGCTTTCTTT. The full variable domain, completed using reference TRBV19 and TRBJ1-1, is DGGITQSPKYLFRKEGQNVTLSCEQNLNHDAMYWYRQDPGQGLRLIYYSQIVNDFQKGDIAEGYSVSREKKESFPLTVTSAQKNPTAFYLCASSILARTEAFFGQGTRLTVV.

V usage is TRBV6-5 and J usage is TRBJ2-7; 9 bases line up with TRBD1. CDR3 length: 16 residues. Trimming at V came to 2 bases and at J to 4 bases, leaving 9 bases not matched to a gene. CDR1 and CDR2 (germline): MNHEY, SVGAGI. The CDR3 nucleotides read TGTGCCAGCAGTTACACCCCCTGGACAGGGGAGTACGAGCAGTACTTC. Translation gives CASSYTPWTGEYEQYF.

The chain recombines TRBV4-3 with TRBJ2-7; D is unresolved. CDR3 size: 14 residues. V lost 2 bases, J lost 2 bases, and 10 bases lay in between. Germline V gene data show CDR1 as LGHNA and CDR2 as YSLEER. The CDR3 is CASSQRHLTYEQYF. As DNA, the CDR3 is TGCGCCAGCAGCCAACGACATCTTACCTACGAGCAGTACTTC.

This sequence joins TRBV27 and TRBJ1-5; 7 bases are shared with TRBD1. The CDR3 runs to 14 residues. V was clipped by 3 bases and J by 5 bases; unmatched bases: 4. The germline gives CDR1 MNHEY, CDR2 SMNVEV (reference sequence). CDR3 protein: CASSLTGFHQPQHF. In DNA form, the CDR3 reads TGTGCCAGCAGTTTGACAGGGTTTCATCAGCCCCAGCATTTT.

The chain uses TRBV11-2 and TRBJ2-5, with D perhaps given as TRBD1 or TRBD2 (5 bases each). Trimming cost V 3 bases and J 1 base, with 15 bases left between them. CDR1 is SGHAT and CDR2 is FQNNGV in the germline V gene. The CDR3 is 16 amino acids. CDR3 sequence: CASSFSGSRGQETQYF. The CDR3 bases are TGTGCCAGCAGCTTTTCAGGGAGTCGGGGCCAAGAGACCCAGTACTTC. The whole variable domain, filled in from reference TRBV11-2 and TRBJ2-5, reads EAGVAQSPRYKIIEKRQSVAFWCNPISGHATLYWYQQILGQGPKLLIQFQNNGVVDDSQLPKDRFSAERLKGVDSTLKIQPAKLEDSAVYLCASSFSGSRGQETQYFGPGTRLLVL.

This rearrangement joins TRBV10-1 to TRBJ2-3; no clear D. In germline, CDR1 is WNHNN, CDR2 SYGVQD (reference sequence). This CDR3 contains 13 residues. Deletions cut 6 bases from V and 6 bases from J, with 13 bases between. The CDR3 DNA is TGCGCCAGCAGCCGGGCCAAACAGGATACGCAGTATTTT. Protein sequence: CASSRAKQDTQYF.

This clone was detected once. The chain uses TRBV5-8 and TRBJ2-3, with a possible D match to TRBD1 (6 bases). The germline V gene encodes CDR1 SGHTS and CDR2 YDEGEE. The CDR3 runs 14 residues. Trimming removed 4 bases at V and 3 bases at J, with 12 bases between. CDR3 sequence: CASSHRVGTDTQYF. The CDR3 DNA sequence: TGTGCCAGCAGCCACAGGGTTGGGACAGATACGCAGTATTTT.

V usage is TRBV7-8 and J usage is TRBJ2-2, with 10 bases matching TRBD2. The CDR3 length is 17 residues. CDR1 SGHVS and CDR2 FQNEAQ come from the germline V gene. J gave up 4 bases and V 5 bases, and 10 bases lay outside the gene matches. Written as DNA, the CDR3 is TGTGCCAGCAGCCCTGACCGAGCGGGAGGGCTCACCGGGGAGCTGTTTTTT. As protein: CASSPDRAGGLTGELFF. The full variable domain, its missing parts supplied by reference TRBV7-8 and TRBJ2-2, is GAGVSQSPRYKVAKRGQDVALRCDPISGHVSLFWYQQALGQGPEFLTYFQNEAQLDKSGLPSDRFFAERPEGSVSTLKIQRTQQEDSAVYLCASSPDRAGGLTGELFFGEGSRLTVL.

CDR3 region: CASSLSTSTTQYF. The CDR3 nucleotides are TGTGCCAGCAGCTTAAGTACTAGCACGACGCAGTATTTT. This chain connects TRBV7-3 to TRBJ2-3; D is possibly TRBD2 (6 bases). The CDR3 length is 13 residues. V lost 1 base, J lost 9 bases, and 11 bases lay in between. Germline V gene data show CDR1 as SGHTA and CDR2 as FQGTGA. The entire variable domain, with the rest obtained from reference TRBV7-3 and TRBJ2-3, is as follows: GAGVSQTPSNKVTEKGKYVELRCDPISGHTALYWYRQSLGQGPEFLIYFQGTGAADDSGLPNDRFFAVRPEGSVSTLKIQRTERGDSAVYLCASSLSTSTTQYFGPGTRLTVL.

The chain has TRBV5-4 and TRBJ1-2, with TRBD1 identical over 10 bases. In germline, CDR1 is SGHNT, CDR2 YYREEE (reference sequence). V was clipped by 4 bases and J by 4 bases; unmatched bases: 4. This CDR3 spans 14 amino acids. Written as DNA, the CDR3 is TGTGCCAGCAGCCCGGACAGGGGGAGCTATGGCTACACCTTC. Residues: CASSPDRGSYGYTF. Variable domain in full (rest from reference TRBV5-4 and TRBJ1-2): ETGVTQSPTHLIKTRGQQVTLRCSSQSGHNTVSWYQQALGQGPQFIFQYYREEENGRGNFPPRFSGLQFPNYSSELNVNALELDDSALYLCASSPDRGSYGYTFGSGTRLTVV.

The gene calls are TRBV28 and TRBJ2-2; 9 bases map to TRBD1. V gave up 6 bases and J gave up 5 bases; unmatched junction bases: 4. The germline V gene encodes CDR1 MDHEN and CDR2 SYDVKM. The CDR3 loop spans 14 amino acids. The CDR3 loop reads CASRDRGRTGELFF. The CDR3, as DNA: TGTGCCAGCAGGGACAGGGGTCGGACCGGGGAGCTGTTTTTT. Together with reference TRBV28 and TRBJ2-2, the CDR3 gives the full variable domain: DVKVTQSSRYLVKRTGEKVFLECVQDMDHENMFWYRQDPGLGLRLIYFSYDVKMKEKGDIPEGYSVSREKKERFSLILESASTNQTSMYLCASRDRGRTGELFFGEGSRLTVL.

The gene calls are TRBV19 and TRBJ2-1; 8 bases are shared with TRBD2. V trimming: 3 bases; J trimming: 6 bases; junction bases outside the gene matches: 7. The CDR3 runs 15 residues. Looked up from germline, CDR1 is LNHDA and CDR2 is SQIVND (reference sequence). CDR3 residues: CASSILSGSSNEQFF. Here the CDR3 DNA reads TGTGCCAGTAGTATCCTGAGCGGGAGCTCCAATGAGCAGTTCTTC.

This clone was observed once. The chain is built from TRBV4-1 and TRBJ2-7, with D perhaps TRBD1 (6 bases). The germline gives CDR1 MGHRA, CDR2 YSYEKL. Trimming stripped 3 bases from V and 2 bases from J, with 14 bases between. There are 15 residues in the CDR3. The CDR3 loop is CASSHNPGAAYEQYF. DNA of the CDR3: TGCGCCAGCAGCCATAACCCAGGGGCCGCCTACGAGCAGTACTTC.

The V gene is TRBV5-1, the J gene TRBJ2-1; D is perhaps TRBD2 (5 bases). Trimming pared 0 bases from V and 1 base from J, leaving 11 bases between. CDR1 SGHRS and CDR2 YFSETQ come from the germline V gene. The CDR3 is 16 amino acids. CDR3 sequence: CASSLAGLASYNEQFF. CDR3 sequence (DNA): TGCGCCAGCAGCTTGGCAGGACTGGCATCCTACAATGAGCAGTTCTTC.

The rearrangement links TRBV6-1 to TRBJ2-1; TRBD2 matches at 10 bases. CDR3 length: 16 amino acids. Trimming cost V 0 bases and J 8 bases; bases outside gene matches: 7. The germline V gene has CDR1 MNHNS and CDR2 SASEGT. CDR3 protein: CASSEAVTSGWDEQFF. DNA for the CDR3: TGTGCCAGCAGTGAAGCAGTGACTAGCGGGTGGGATGAGCAGTTCTTC.

The rearrangement links TRBV27 to TRBJ2-5, with D possibly being TRBD1 (5 bases). The CDR3 totals 14 residues. The germline gives CDR1 MNHEY, CDR2 SMNVEV (reference sequence). The germline V and J ends were trimmed by 0 bases and 5 bases, with 10 bases remaining between them. The CDR3 bases are TGTGCCAGCAGTTTATCCAGGGTCCTGGAGACCCAGTACTTC. It encodes CASSLSRVLETQYF.

V usage is TRBV5-1 and J usage is TRBJ1-1, with 8 bases that match TRBD1. CDR3 length equals 16 residues. The germline V gene has CDR1 SGHRS and CDR2 YFSETQ. Trimming took 0 bases from V and 4 from J; bases not matched to a gene: 8. CDR3 region: CASSLASGGRSTEAFF. CDR3 bases: TGCGCCAGCAGCTTGGCCTCAGGGGGCAGAAGCACTGAAGCTTTCTTT.

The rearrangement uses TRBV19 and TRBJ2-7; tentatively, D is TRBD2 (5 bases). Trimming removed 4 bases from V and 5 bases from J, with 9 bases in between. Germline CDR1 LNHDA, CDR2 SQIVND (reference sequence). CDR3 length equals 12 residues. The CDR3 here is CASSTWENEQYF. The CDR3 DNA reads as TGTGCCAGTAGTACATGGGAGAACGAGCAGTACTTC. The full variable domain, its missing parts supplied by reference TRBV19 and TRBJ2-7, is DGGITQSPKYLFRKEGQNVTLSCEQNLNHDAMYWYRQDPGQGLRLIYYSQIVNDFQKGDIAEGYSVSREKKESFPLTVTSAQKNPTAFYLCASSTWENEQYFGPGTRLTVT.

This clone was found a few times. V gene TRBV27 combines with J gene TRBJ2-7; 8 bases line up with TRBD1. CDR3 length: 12 residues. J was trimmed by 5 bases and V by 6 bases; bases with no gene match: 3. From germline, CDR1 is MNHEY and CDR2 SMNVEV (reference sequence). The chain's CDR3 is CASRQTGDEQYF. The CDR3 DNA follows: TGTGCCAGCAGACAGACAGGGGACGAGCAGTACTTC.

The chain couples TRBV19 to TRBJ2-1; D is unresolved. V lost 3 bases and J 2 bases, leaving 8 bases between the germline ends. The V gene's germline CDR1 is LNHDA and CDR2 SQIVND (reference sequence). CDR3 length: 14 amino acids. CDR3 coding DNA: TGTGCCAGTAGTATCCCGACGGCCTACAATGAGCAGTTCTTC. Residues: CASSIPTAYNEQFF.